This T cell receptor (beta chain) was sequenced for a study of cytomegalovirus exposure and HLA in healthy donors. Study results and limitations: The study recorded 150 to 200 TCR beta chains that were cytomegalovirus-associated.

Regarding this clone: Its antigen remains unidentified.

Primers included in the PCR were 60 Vbeta and 13 Jbeta primers. Sequencing was performed with immunoSEQ multiplex PCR; in TCRdb, only in-frame clones are kept and a portion is missing. Among 150,000 to 200,000 clones listed, around four fifths were seen once. The CDR3 is 20 amino acids. Germline CDR1 and CDR2: SGHRS and YFSETQ. J gave up 4 bases and V 0 bases, and 13 bases lay outside the gene matches. This sequence joins TRBV5-1 and TRBJ2-6, with 10 bases aligning to TRBD2. This receptor was identified in a girl aged 2 to 9 in good health and CMV-seropositive. Sequencing was carried out using PBMCs. CDR3 bases: TGCGCCAGCAGCTTGGTGGCTAGCGGGAGAGTGGGGTCAGGGGCCAACGTCCTGACTTTC. Protein: CASSLVASGRVGSGANVLTF.